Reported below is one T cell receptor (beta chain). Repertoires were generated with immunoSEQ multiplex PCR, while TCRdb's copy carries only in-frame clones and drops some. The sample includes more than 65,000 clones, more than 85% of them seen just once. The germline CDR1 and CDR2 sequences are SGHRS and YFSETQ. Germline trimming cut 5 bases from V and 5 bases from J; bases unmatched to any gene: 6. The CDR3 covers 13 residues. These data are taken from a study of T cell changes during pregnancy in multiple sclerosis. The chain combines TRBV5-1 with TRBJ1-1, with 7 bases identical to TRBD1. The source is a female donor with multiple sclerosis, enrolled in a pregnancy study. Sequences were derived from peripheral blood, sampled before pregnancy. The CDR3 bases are TGCGCCAGCAGGGAGGGGGCGCGGACTGAAGCTTTCTTT. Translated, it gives CASREGARTEAFF.